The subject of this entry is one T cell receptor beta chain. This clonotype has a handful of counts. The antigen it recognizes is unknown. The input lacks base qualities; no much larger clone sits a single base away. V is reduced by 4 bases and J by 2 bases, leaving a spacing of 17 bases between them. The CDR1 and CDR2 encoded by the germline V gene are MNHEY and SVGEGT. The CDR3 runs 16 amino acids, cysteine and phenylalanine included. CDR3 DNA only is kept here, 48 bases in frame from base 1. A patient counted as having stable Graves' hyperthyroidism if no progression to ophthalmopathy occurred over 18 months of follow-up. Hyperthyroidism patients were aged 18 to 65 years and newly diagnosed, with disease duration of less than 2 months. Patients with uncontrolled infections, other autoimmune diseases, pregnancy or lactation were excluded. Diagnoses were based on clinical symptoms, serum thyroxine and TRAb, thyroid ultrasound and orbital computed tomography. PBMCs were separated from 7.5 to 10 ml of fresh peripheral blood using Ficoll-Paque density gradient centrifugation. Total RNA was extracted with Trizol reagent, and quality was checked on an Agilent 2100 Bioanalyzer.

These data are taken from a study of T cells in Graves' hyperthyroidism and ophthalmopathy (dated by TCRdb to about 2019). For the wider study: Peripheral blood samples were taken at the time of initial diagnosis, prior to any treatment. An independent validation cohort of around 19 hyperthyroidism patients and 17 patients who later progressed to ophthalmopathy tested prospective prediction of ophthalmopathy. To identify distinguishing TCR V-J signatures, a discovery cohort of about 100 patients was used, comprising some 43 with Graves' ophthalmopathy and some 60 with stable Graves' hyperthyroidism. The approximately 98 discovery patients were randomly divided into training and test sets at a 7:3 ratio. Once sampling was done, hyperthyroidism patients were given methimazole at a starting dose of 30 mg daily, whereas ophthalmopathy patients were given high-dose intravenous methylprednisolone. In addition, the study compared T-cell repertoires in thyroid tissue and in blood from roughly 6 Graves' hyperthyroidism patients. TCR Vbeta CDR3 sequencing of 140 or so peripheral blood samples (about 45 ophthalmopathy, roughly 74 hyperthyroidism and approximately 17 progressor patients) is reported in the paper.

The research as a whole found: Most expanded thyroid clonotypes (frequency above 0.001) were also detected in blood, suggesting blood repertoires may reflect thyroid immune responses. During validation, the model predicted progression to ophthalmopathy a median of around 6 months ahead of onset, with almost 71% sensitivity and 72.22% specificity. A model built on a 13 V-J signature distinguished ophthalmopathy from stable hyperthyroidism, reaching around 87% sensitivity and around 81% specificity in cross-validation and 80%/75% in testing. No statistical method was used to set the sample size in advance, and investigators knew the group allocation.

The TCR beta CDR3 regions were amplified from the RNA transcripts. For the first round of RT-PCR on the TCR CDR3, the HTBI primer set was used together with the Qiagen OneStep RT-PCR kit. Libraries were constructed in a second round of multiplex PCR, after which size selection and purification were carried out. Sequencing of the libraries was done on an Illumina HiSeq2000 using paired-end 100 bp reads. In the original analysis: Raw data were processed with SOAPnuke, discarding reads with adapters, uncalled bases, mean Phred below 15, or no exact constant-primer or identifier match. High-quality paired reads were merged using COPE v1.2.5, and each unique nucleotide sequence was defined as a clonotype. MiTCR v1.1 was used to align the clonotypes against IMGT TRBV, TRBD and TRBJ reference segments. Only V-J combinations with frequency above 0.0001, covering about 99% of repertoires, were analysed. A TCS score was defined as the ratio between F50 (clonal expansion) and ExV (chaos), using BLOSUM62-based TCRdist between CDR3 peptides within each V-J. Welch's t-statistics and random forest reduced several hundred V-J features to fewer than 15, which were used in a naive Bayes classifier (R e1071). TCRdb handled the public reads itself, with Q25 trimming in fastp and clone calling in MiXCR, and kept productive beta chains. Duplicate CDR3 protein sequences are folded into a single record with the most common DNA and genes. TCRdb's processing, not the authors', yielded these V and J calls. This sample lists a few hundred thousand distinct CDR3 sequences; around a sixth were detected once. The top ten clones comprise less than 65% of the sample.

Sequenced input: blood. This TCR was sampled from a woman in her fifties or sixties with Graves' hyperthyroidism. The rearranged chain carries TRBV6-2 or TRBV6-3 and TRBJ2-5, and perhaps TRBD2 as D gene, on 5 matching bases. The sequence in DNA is TGTGCCAGCAGTTCGCTCCTGACTAACGCACAAGAGACCCAGTACTTC. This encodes CASSSLLTNAQETQYF.